These T cell receptor beta chains were read from a single sample in a study of cytomegalovirus exposure and HLA in healthy donors. Data came from immunoSEQ multiplex PCR; TCRdb stores just in-frame clones and leaves some out. The sample lists approximately 95,000 clones, 78% occurring once. Material for sequencing was PBMCs. The receptors shown here come from a woman aged 40-49 years in good health and CMV-seropositive. The CDR3 runs from the conserved cysteine through the conserved F or W. A D gene is named only where the DNA matches it firmly. Only some rows state a clone size, as once, few, many or a class for expanded clones.

j_call d_call v_call clone_size cdr3_aa cdr3_nt
TRBJ2-1 NA TRBV7-9 NA CASSLISPEEQFF TGTGCCAGCAGCTTAATATCCCCAGAAGAGCAGTTCTTC
TRBJ2-7 TRBD1 TRBV7-9 NA CASSLVGTGGEQYF TGTGCCAGCAGCTTAGTAGGTACAGGGGGCGAGCAGTACTTC
TRBJ2-6 TRBD1 TRBV10-3 few CAITQGGGTGVGANVLTF TGTGCCATCACCCAAGGCGGGGGGACAGGGGTTGGGGCCAACGTCCTGACTTTC
TRBJ2-7 TRBD1 TRBV5-1 NA CASSLGGTGAHEQYF TGCGCCAGCAGCTTGGGAGGGACAGGGGCCCACGAGCAGTACTTC
TRBJ2-7 NA TRBV5-1 NA CASSLGQISEQYF TGCGCCAGCAGCCTAGGACAGATCTCCGAGCAGTACTTC
TRBJ2-1 TRBD2 TRBV5-1 NA CASSLDGLAGRSYNEQFF TGCGCCAGCAGCTTAGATGGACTAGCGGGTCGCTCCTACAATGAGCAGTTCTTC
TRBJ2-7 NA TRBV5-1 NA CASSLETGEGDEQYF TGCGCCAGCAGCTTGGAGACAGGGGAGGGCGACGAGCAGTACTTC
TRBJ1-2 NA TRBV5-6 NA CASSLAGGYGYTF TGTGCCAGCAGCTTGGCCGGGGGCTATGGCTACACCTTC
TRBJ2-1 TRBD2 TRBV7-3 NA CASSLTVAGDTEQFF TGTGCCAGCAGCTTAACTGTAGCGGGAGACACTGAGCAGTTCTTC
TRBJ2-7 NA TRBV6-7 NA CASSPSNIRGEYF TGTGCCAGCAGTCCATCGAACATTCGCGGGGAGTACTTC
TRBJ2-7 TRBD2 TRBV7-2 NA CASSPKLAGFYEQYF TGTGCCAGCAGCCCAAAACTAGCGGGATTCTACGAGCAGTACTTC
TRBJ1-5 TRBD1 TRBV4-1 NA CASSQVYGQAVYSNQPQHF TGCGCCAGCAGCCAAGTTTATGGACAGGCCGTGTATAGCAATCAGCCCCAGCATTTT
TRBJ2-7 TRBD2 TRBV4-1 NA CASSARHLPGLAAVRDEQYF TGCGCCAGCAGCGCACGACACCTACCGGGACTAGCGGCGGTTCGGGACGAGCAGTACTTC
TRBJ2-3 NA TRBV5-8 NA CASSLGSGSEADTQYF TGTGCCAGCAGCTTGGGGAGTGGTAGCGAAGCAGATACGCAGTATTTT
TRBJ1-5 TRBD1 TRBV7-2 NA CASSLTRDRGSNQPQHF TGTGCCAGCAGCTTAACCCGGGACAGGGGATCGAATCAGCCCCAGCATTTT
TRBJ2-3 TRBD2 TRBV19 NA CASSSPREGTDTQYF TGTGCCAGTAGTAGCCCTCGGGAGGGCACAGATACGCAGTATTTT
TRBJ2-6 TRBD1 TRBV19 NA CASSRPGQVLSGANVLTF TGTGCCAGTAGCCGGCCCGGACAGGTCCTCTCTGGGGCCAACGTCCTGACTTTC
TRBJ2-7 NA TRBV4-1 NA CASSRLQGLGPLYEQYF TGCGCCAGCAGCCGACTACAGGGTTTAGGACCCCTATACGAGCAGTACTTC
TRBJ1-2 NA TRBV28 NA CASREGGARLNYGYTF TGTGCCAGCAGGGAGGGAGGGGCGCGCTTAAACTATGGCTACACCTTC
TRBJ2-1 NA TRBV11-2 NA CASTSTRGGEQFF TGTGCCAGCACCAGCACAAGGGGCGGTGAGCAGTTCTTC
TRBJ2-7 NA TRBV25-1 NA CASSEGALSPRGEQYF TGTGCCAGCAGTGAAGGGGCCCTTAGCCCGAGAGGCGAGCAGTACTTC
TRBJ2-3 NA TRBV5-1 NA CASSLAGVPDTQYF TGCGCCAGCAGCTTGGCGGGAGTCCCAGATACGCAGTATTTT
TRBJ1-4 NA TRBV5-1 NA CASSLAPTGSDEKLFF TGCGCCAGCAGCTTGGCCCCTACAGGGTCCGATGAAAAACTGTTTTTT
TRBJ2-1 TRBD2 TRBV14 few CASSPGLAGTKFF TGTGCCAGCAGCCCGGGACTAGCGGGAACGAAGTTCTTC
TRBJ2-3 TRBD1 TRBV19 NA CASSTDRVRTDTQYF TGTGCCAGTAGTACAGACAGGGTTCGCACAGATACGCAGTATTTT
TRBJ2-5 TRBD2 TRBV5-1 few CASSLGLAGEAFQETQYF TGCGCCAGCAGCTTAGGACTAGCGGGAGAAGCTTTTCAAGAGACCCAGTACTTC
TRBJ2-7 NA TRBV28 few CASRQSGSSYEQYF TGTGCCAGCAGGCAATCCGGGAGCTCCTACGAGCAGTACTTC
TRBJ2-5 TRBD2 TRBV5-4 NA CASSLDGRVSESTQYF TGTGCCAGCAGCTTGGACGGGAGGGTCTCCGAGTCGACCCAGTACTTC
TRBJ1-4 TRBD1 TRBV2 NA CASSSTGTGVEKLFF TGTGCCAGCAGTTCCACCGGGACAGGGGTTGAAAAACTGTTTTTT
TRBJ2-1 NA TRBV7-2 NA CASSLRLGLYNEQFF TGTGCCAGCAGCTTACGATTGGGGCTCTACAATGAGCAGTTCTTC
TRBJ1-3 TRBD1 TRBV4-1 few CASSRAGTDGNTIYF TGCGCCAGCAGCCGGGCCGGGACAGATGGAAACACCATATATTTT
TRBJ1-1 NA TRBV27 NA CASSSTPGGGGSRAFF TGTGCCAGCAGTTCGACACCGGGGGGGGGAGGATCACGAGCTTTCTTT
TRBJ2-5 NA TRBV5-1 NA CASSPSLGSQETQYF TGCGCCAGCAGCCCCTCGTTGGGCAGCCAAGAGACCCAGTACTTC
TRBJ2-3 NA TRBV10-2 few CASRESAELTDTQYF TGCGCCAGCAGAGAATCCGCCGAGCTTACAGATACGCAGTATTTT
TRBJ1-5 TRBD1 TRBV28 NA CASSLGQGFGISNQPQHF TGTGCCAGCAGTTTAGGACAGGGCTTTGGGATTAGCAATCAGCCCCAGCATTTT
TRBJ1-5 NA TRBV7-3 NA CASSLEWGKPQHF TGTGCCAGCAGCTTAGAGTGGGGCAAGCCCCAGCATTTT
TRBJ2-1 NA TRBV18 NA CASSPIAVISYNEQFF TGTGCCAGCTCACCAATCGCGGTAATCTCCTACAATGAGCAGTTCTTC
TRBJ1-2 NA TRBV10-3 NA CAISGSATGYTF TGTGCCATCAGTGGCTCCGCTACTGGCTACACCTTC
TRBJ1-1 TRBD1 TRBV4-1 NA CASSPQGVGTEAFF TGCGCCAGCAGCCCACAGGGGGTTGGCACTGAAGCTTTCTTT
TRBJ2-4 TRBD1 TRBV27 NA CASSWDRGNIQYF TGTGCCAGCAGCTGGGACAGGGGAAACATTCAGTACTTC
TRBJ2-1 TRBD2 TRBV18 NA CASSPPGLAIEQFF TGTGCCAGCTCCCCCCCGGGACTAGCTATTGAGCAGTTCTTC
TRBJ2-3 TRBD2 TRBV6-1 few CASSEASGRARDTQYF TGTGCCAGCAGTGAAGCGAGCGGGAGGGCTAGGGATACGCAGTATTTT
TRBJ2-5 TRBD1 TRBV7-9 NA CASSLGQGQETQYF TGTGCCAGCAGCTTAGGACAGGGCCAAGAGACCCAGTACTTC
TRBJ2-5 TRBD2 TRBV27 NA CASSLRSGRAFGQETQYF TGTGCCAGCAGTTTAAGGAGCGGGAGGGCGTTCGGTCAAGAGACCCAGTACTTC
TRBJ2-1 NA TRBV6-1 NA CASKAGHSLNEQFF TGTGCCAGCAAAGCGGGACATAGCCTCAATGAGCAGTTCTTC